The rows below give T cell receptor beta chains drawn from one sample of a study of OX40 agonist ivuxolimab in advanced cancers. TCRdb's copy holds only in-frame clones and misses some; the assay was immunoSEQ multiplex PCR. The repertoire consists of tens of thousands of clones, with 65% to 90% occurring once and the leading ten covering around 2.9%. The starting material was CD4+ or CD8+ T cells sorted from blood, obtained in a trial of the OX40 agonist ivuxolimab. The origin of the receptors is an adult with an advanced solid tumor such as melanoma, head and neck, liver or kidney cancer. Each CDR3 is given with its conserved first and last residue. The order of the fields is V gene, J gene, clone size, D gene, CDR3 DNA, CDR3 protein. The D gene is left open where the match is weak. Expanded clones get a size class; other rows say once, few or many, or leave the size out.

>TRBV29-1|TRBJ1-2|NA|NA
TGCAGCGTCGCACAGGGTGACTATGGCTACACCTTC
CSVAQGDYGYTF
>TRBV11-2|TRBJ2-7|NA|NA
TGTGCCAGCAGCTTGATCGGGGGCGTGCAGTACTTC
CASSLIGGVQYF
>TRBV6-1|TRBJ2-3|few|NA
TGTGCCAGCACCCCAGGTGGCCCCGGGGATACGCAGTATTTT
CASTPGGPGDTQYF
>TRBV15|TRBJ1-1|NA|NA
TGTGCCACCAGCGCCGTGATCGGTACTGAAGCTTTCTTT
CATSAVIGTEAFF
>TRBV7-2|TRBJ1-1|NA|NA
TGTGCCAGCAGACGCCAGGGTCTGAACACTGAAGCTTTCTTT
CASRRQGLNTEAFF
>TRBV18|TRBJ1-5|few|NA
TGTGCCAGCTCACCCGCAACAGGGACGGATCAGCCCCAGCATTTT
CASSPATGTDQPQHF
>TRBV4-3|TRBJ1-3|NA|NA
TGCGCCAGCAGCCAAGAGCCAGGGCCTGGAAACACCATATATTTT
CASSQEPGPGNTIYF
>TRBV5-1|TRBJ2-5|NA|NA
TGCGCCAGCAGCTTGTCCACGAGTCTGGGAGAGACCCAGTACTTC
CASSLSTSLGETQYF
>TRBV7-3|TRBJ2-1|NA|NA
TGTGCCAGCAGCTTGGTACGGTCGAGCTCCTACAATGAGCAGTTCTTC
CASSLVRSSSYNEQFF
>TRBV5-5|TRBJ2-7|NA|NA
TGTGCCAGCAGCTTCCAAGAGGGGACCTACGAGCAGTACTTC
CASSFQEGTYEQYF
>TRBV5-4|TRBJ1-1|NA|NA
TGTGCCAGCAGCTTGGCCCCCCGGACGGGGAACACTGAAGCTTTCTTT
CASSLAPRTGNTEAFF
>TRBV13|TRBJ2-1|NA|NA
TGTGCCAGCAGCTTCATGGGAAGGAGTGAGCAGTTCTTC
CASSFMGRSEQFF
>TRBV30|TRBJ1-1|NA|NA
TGTGCCTGGAGCGAGGCACACCTGGAAGCTTTCTTT
CAWSEAHLEAFF
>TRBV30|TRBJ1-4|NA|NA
TGTGCCTGGGCGGGACAAGGAAATGAAAAACTGTTTTTT
CAWAGQGNEKLFF
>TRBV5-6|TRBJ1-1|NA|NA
TGTGCCAGCAGCTTATCCCACCGCTTGAACACTGAAGCTTTCTTT
CASSLSHRLNTEAFF
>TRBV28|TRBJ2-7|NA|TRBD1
TGTGCCAGCAGTTTATCCGCGCAGGGGGCCACCTACGAGCAGTACTTC
CASSLSAQGATYEQYF
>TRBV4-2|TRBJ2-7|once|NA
TGTGCCAGCAGCCAAGCGGGGGGCGGGAGCTCCTACGAGCAGTACTTC
CASSQAGGGSSYEQYF
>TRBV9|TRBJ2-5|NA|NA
TGTGCCAGCAGCGCACCGGGTCCTAGGGCCCAAGAGACCCAGTACTTC
CASSAPGPRAQETQYF
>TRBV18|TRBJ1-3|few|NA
TGTGCCAGCTCACCAGGAGGGGTGAAAAACACCATATATTTT
CASSPGGVKNTIYF
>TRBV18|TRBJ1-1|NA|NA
TGTGCCAGCTCACCTGTCCCAGACACTGAAGCTTTCTTT
CASSPVPDTEAFF
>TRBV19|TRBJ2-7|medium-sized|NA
TGTGCCAGTAGTCTGACCCTATCCTCCTACGAGCAGTACTTC
CASSLTLSSYEQYF
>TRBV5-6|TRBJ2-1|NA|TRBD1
TGTGCCAGCAGCCGGGACAGTCTCTACAATGAGCAGTTCTTC
CASSRDSLYNEQFF
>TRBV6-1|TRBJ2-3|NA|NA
TGTGCCAGCAGGGAAGGGGGTAGCGGAGATACGCAGTATTTT
CASREGGSGDTQYF
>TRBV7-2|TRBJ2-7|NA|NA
TGTGCCAGCAGCTCCAGGGGGGAGCTAGTAGGGTACTTC
CASSSRGELVGYF
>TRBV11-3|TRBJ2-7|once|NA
TGTGCCAGCAGCCCCGCTGGGGCCCACGAGCAGTACTTC
CASSPAGAHEQYF
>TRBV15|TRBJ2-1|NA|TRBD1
TGTGCCACCAGCAAGTACTTACCGGGACAGAACAATGAGCAGTTCTTC
CATSKYLPGQNNEQFF
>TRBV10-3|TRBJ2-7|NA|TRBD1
TGTGCCATCAGTGCCCTCGGACAGGCCGACTACGAGCAGTACTTC
CAISALGQADYEQYF
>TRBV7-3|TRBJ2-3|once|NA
TGTGCCAGCAGCTTAGAAGGGCGAGGGGCAGATACGCAGTATTTT
CASSLEGRGADTQYF
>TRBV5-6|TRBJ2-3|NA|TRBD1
TGTGCCAGCAGCTCCCGCGGCAGGGGGCCGGGAGATACGCAGTATTTT
CASSSRGRGPGDTQYF
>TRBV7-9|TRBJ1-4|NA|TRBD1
TGTGCCAGCAGCTTTGGGCAGGGGGCTGACGGAGAAAAACTGTTTTTT
CASSFGQGADGEKLFF
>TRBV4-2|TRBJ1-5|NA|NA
TGTGCCAGCAGCCAAGTCCTCGTACAGGAGATTGGTCAGCCCCAGCATTTT
CASSQVLVQEIGQPQHF
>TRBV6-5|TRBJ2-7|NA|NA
TGTGCCAGCAGTTACTCGGGAGACCGGGACTACGAGCAGTACTTC
CASSYSGDRDYEQYF